The 28 T cell receptor beta chains listed next were all sequenced from one sample in a study of blood T cells in healthy people across ages. Primers used in a second PCR of roughly 6 to 11 cycles were a sample-barcoded 5' primer and a J-beta primer mix. MiXCR, applied by TCRdb to the 5' RACE reads, yields one record per CDR3 protein. The table includes hundreds of thousands of distinct CDR3 sequences, 58% detected once. Material: blood. These receptor sequences come from a man aged 30 to 39 in good health.

This chain connects TRBV7-2 to TRBJ2-7, with D unclear. The CDR3 extends over 15 amino acids. Germline loops: CDR1 SGHTA, CDR2 FQGNSA. The germline V and J ends were trimmed by 1 base and 0 bases, with 10 bases remaining between them. DNA for the CDR3: TGTGCCAGCAGCTTAGTTTCCGCGAGCTCCTACGAGCAGTACTTC. As protein: CASSLVSASSYEQYF.

The V and J genes are TRBV5-1 and TRBJ2-3; D call uncertain. The germline V gene encodes CDR1 SGHRS and CDR2 YFSETQ. This CDR3 is 16 amino acids long. V was trimmed by 0 bases and J by 2 bases, leaving 13 bases between them. The CDR3: CASSLAASHNTDTQYF. For the CDR3, the DNA is TGCGCCAGCAGCTTGGCCGCGAGTCACAACACAGATACGCAGTATTTT.

The chain is built from TRBV4-3 and TRBJ2-1; D call uncertain. The CDR3 sequence is 14 residues long. CDR1 is LGHNA and CDR2 is YSLEER in the germline V gene. V dropped 0 bases and J dropped 5 bases, with 8 bases sitting between them. The CDR3 region has the DNA TGCGCCAGCAGCCAAGACCGGCACCACAATGAGCAGTTCTTC. Amino acid sequence: CASSQDRHHNEQFF.

The chain recombines TRBV20-1 with TRBJ2-1; D not certain. The germline V and J ends were trimmed by 6 bases and 2 bases, with 11 bases remaining between them. The CDR3 extends over 13 amino acids. Germline CDR1 is DFQATT and CDR2 is SNEGSKA (reference sequence). CDR3 sequence (DNA): TGCAGTGCCGGGCTGGAGCCCTACAATGAGCAGTTCTTC. It yields the protein CSAGLEPYNEQFF.

Note on this clonotype: Because the CDR3 is missing its conserved closing phenylalanine or tryptophan, this is likely a read error. The chain carries TRBV6-1 and TRBJ2-4, with 8 bases lining up with TRBD1. With V trimmed by 11 bases and J by 13 bases, 16 bases remained unmatched. Germline V CDR1 and CDR2: MNHNS, SASEGT. The CDR3 consists of 13 residues. The CDR3 is CASFLQGAREQYV. CDR3 sequence (DNA): TGTGCCTCCTTCTTGCAGGGGGCAAGGGAGCAGTACGTC.

This clonotype was observed at least ten times. The chain recombines TRBV6-5 with TRBJ2-1, with 11 nucleotides matching TRBD2. The CDR3 contains 16 residues. Trimming at V came to 6 bases and at J to 10 bases, leaving 14 bases not matched to a gene. Germline CDR1 MNHEY, CDR2 SVGAGI. The DNA for the CDR3 is TGTGCCAGCAGACCCCTTAGCGGGAGGGTGGTTGGGGAGCAGTTCTTC. Translation gives CASRPLSGRVVGEQFF.

The chain recombines TRBV11-2 with TRBJ2-1, with TRBD2 identical over 11 bases. Germline CDR1 reads SGHAT; CDR2 reads FQNNGV. V shed 5 bases, J shed 0 bases, and the junction held 12 bases outside the gene matches. The CDR3 extends over 19 amino acids. The CDR3 reads CASSATWLAGGRSYNEQFF. DNA for the CDR3: TGTGCCAGCAGCGCAACTTGGCTAGCGGGGGGCCGCTCCTACAATGAGCAGTTCTTC.

The rearrangement links TRBV6-1 to TRBJ2-1; 9 nucleotides align to TRBD1. Trimming at V came to 4 bases and at J to 6 bases, leaving 4 bases not matched to a gene. The CDR3 extends over 14 amino acids. The germline CDR1 and CDR2 sequences are MNHNS and SASEGT. As DNA, the CDR3 is TGTGCCAGCAGTGCGCTGACAGGGGGCAATGAGCAGTTCTTC. It translates to CASSALTGGNEQFF.

The chain joins TRBV6-5 to TRBJ1-2; D might be TRBD1 (5 bases). Germline V gene data show CDR1 as MNHEY and CDR2 as SVGAGI. This CDR3 is 13 amino acids long. V lost 6 bases and J lost 8, with 16 bases in between. CDR3 DNA sequence: TGTGCCAGCAGCCGCGACAGTTTGAGGGGCTACACCTTC. Translating it yields CASSRDSLRGYTF.

This clonotype was counted between two and nine times. CDR3 nucleotide sequence: TGTGCCAGCAGTCTTGCTCCCGGGACCCAGGCCCTGGAGACCCAGTACTTC. Its translation: CASSLAPGTQALETQYF. This rearrangement joins TRBV27 to TRBJ2-5; D might be TRBD1 or TRBD2, each matching 5 bases. The germline V and J ends were trimmed by 5 bases and 5 bases, with 24 bases remaining between them. Germline values: CDR1 MNHEY, CDR2 SMNVEV (reference sequence). CDR3 length: 17 amino acids.

This clonotype has only one observation. The chain uses TRBV20-1 and TRBJ2-1; 10 positions agree with TRBD2. This CDR3 region has 15 residues. CDR1 and CDR2 from the germline V gene are DFQATT and SNEGSKA (reference sequence). The V gene end was trimmed by 4 bases and the J gene end by 3 bases; junction bases not matched to a gene: 6. The CDR3 spells CSAKLAGSLYNEQFF. The CDR3 DNA follows: TGCAGTGCTAAACTAGCGGGGTCTCTCTACAATGAGCAGTTCTTC.

The J gene is TRBJ2-3, the V gene TRBV10-3; 13 bases align to TRBD2. CDR3 length: 13 residues. Germline V gene lookup returns CDR1 ENHRY and CDR2 SYGVKD. CDR3 in DNA: TGTACCGTAACTAGCGGGGGGGCAGATACGCAGTATTTT. The encoded protein is CTVTSGGADTQYF.

This clonotype appeared a few times. The chain carries TRBV6-6 and TRBJ1-6, with 7 bases fitting TRBD1. V was pared by 4 bases and J by 7 bases, with 13 bases of the junction left unmatched. The CDR3 spans 17 residues. Germline-derived CDR1 and CDR2 are MNHNY and SVGAGI (reference sequence). The CDR3 here is CASSSSGGGIRNSPLHF. The DNA for the CDR3 is TGTGCCAGCAGTTCCTCAGGGGGGGGCATAAGGAATTCACCCCTCCACTTT.

The rearrangement joins TRBV24-1 to TRBJ2-1; no reliable D call. Between the trimmed V and J ends, which lost 3 bases and 9 bases, there was a span of 5 bases. The length of the CDR3 is 11 residues. In germline, CDR1 is KGHDR, CDR2 SFDVKD. Written as DNA, the CDR3 is TGTGCCACCAGTGATACGGGTGAGCAGTTCTTC. Encoded protein: CATSDTGEQFF.

V usage is TRBV6-2 or TRBV6-3 and J usage is TRBJ1-2; 8 positions agree with TRBD1. Germline assignment: CDR1 MNHEY and CDR2 SVGEGT. This CDR3 spans 15 amino acids. The V gene end was trimmed by 5 bases and the J gene end by 0 bases; junction bases not matched to a gene: 5. The CDR3 coding sequence is TGTGCCAGCAGTACCGGACAGGGTGCTAACTATGGCTACACCTTC. Its translation: CASSTGQGANYGYTF.

In the case of this clonotype: A much larger clone differs from this one at a single base, so this may be a read error. The chain links TRBV28 to TRBJ2-1, with 9 bases matching TRBD2. J lost 7 bases, V lost 7 bases, and 14 bases had no gene match. Germline CDR1 and CDR2: MDHEN and SYDVKM. This CDR3 contains 16 residues. In nucleotides, the CDR3 is TGTGCCAGCAACCCAGCGGGAGGACCACCGAGGAATGAGCAGTTCTTC. It is translated as CASNPAGGPPRNEQFF. The full variable domain, completed using reference TRBV28 and TRBJ2-1, is DVKVTQSSRYLVKRTGEKVFLECVQDMDHENMFWYRQDPGLGLRLIYFSYDVKMKEKGDIPEGYSVSREKKERFSLILESASTNQTSMYLCASNPAGGPPRNEQFFGPGTRLTVL.

As for this clonotype: Its ends do not fully match the called genes, so a read error is possible. This chain uses TRBV7-2 with TRBJ1-2; 7 bases line up with TRBD1. The CDR3 spans 13 residues. Germline V gene data show CDR1 as SGHTA and CDR2 as FQGNSA. CDR3 DNA: TGTGCCGGCAGCGAGGGACAGAACGATGGCTACACCTTC. Its protein product is CAGSEGQNDGYTF. The full variable domain, its missing parts supplied by reference TRBV7-2 and TRBJ1-2, is GAGVSQSPSNKVTEKGKDVELRCDPISGHTALYWYRQSLGQGLEFLIYFQGNSAPDKSGLPSDRFSAERTGGSVSTLTIQRTQQEDSAVYLCAGSEGQNDGYTFGSGTRLTVV.

This clonotype has only one observation. V and J are TRBV29-1 and TRBJ2-7; D not certain. Trimming shortened V by 4 bases and J by 2 bases, and 6 bases separated the two germline ends. Germline V lookup: CDR1 SQVTM, CDR2 ANQGSEA. CDR3 length: 11 residues. The CDR3 spells CSVGAPYEQYF. The DNA for the CDR3 is TGCAGCGTTGGGGCACCCTACGAGCAGTACTTC.

The V gene is TRBV25-1, the J gene TRBJ1-2, with D maybe TRBD1 (6 bases). The CDR3 covers 16 residues. With 2 bases removed from V and 3 bases from J, the gap between germline ends came to 16 bases. Germline V gene lookup returns CDR1 MGHDK and CDR2 SYGVNS. CDR3 sequence: CASSEPHWTEDYGYTF. CDR3 sequence (DNA): TGTGCCAGCAGTGAACCCCATTGGACAGAGGACTATGGCTACACCTTC.

CDR3 sequence: CASSPTGNPYEQYF. The CDR3 DNA follows: TGTGCCAGCAGCCCGACAGGGAACCCCTACGAGCAGTACTTC. The J gene is TRBJ2-7, the V gene TRBV7-9, with TRBD1 identical over 7 bases. Germline loops: CDR1 SEHNR, CDR2 FQNEAQ (reference sequence). The CDR3 totals 14 residues. The junction had 6 bases not matched to a gene; V was cut back by 5 bases and J by 2 bases.

This clonotype was seen only a few times. The chain couples TRBV28 to TRBJ2-7, with D possibly being TRBD1 (6 bases). The CDR3 totals 12 residues. The ends were cut back, 7 bases at V and 3 bases at J, with 10 bases in the middle. Germline V gives CDR1 MDHEN, CDR2 SYDVKM. This chain's CDR3 is CASMGQLYEQYF. In nucleotides, the CDR3 is TGTGCCAGCATGGGACAACTCTACGAGCAGTACTTC.

The J gene is TRBJ2-7, the V gene TRBV7-8; D is perhaps TRBD1 (5 bases). The DNA end is a closer match to TRBJ2-5, so the J assignment may be wrong. The CDR3 is 15 amino acids. Germline CDR1 reads SGHVS; CDR2 reads FQNEAQ. This CDR3 reads CASSLARRQHRTQYF. DNA of the CDR3: TGTGCCAGCAGCTTAGCGCGGAGACAGCACAGGACCCAGTACTTC.

The chain is built from TRBV6-1 and TRBJ2-1; D may match TRBD1 or TRBD2 (5 bases each). Germline V lookup: CDR1 MNHNS, CDR2 SASEGT. The CDR3 covers 16 residues. Trimming cost V 7 bases and J 8 bases, with 24 bases left between them. The CDR3 loop reads CASTIEIRGFNDEQFF. The CDR3, as DNA: TGTGCCAGCACTATCGAAATCCGGGGCTTCAACGATGAGCAGTTCTTC.

In this sample, this clonotype turned up a few times. This chain connects TRBV29-1 to TRBJ2-1; D gene uncertain. The CDR3 is 13 amino acids. V lost 7 bases and J lost 1, with 11 bases in between. CDR1 is SQVTM and CDR2 is ANQGSEA in the germline V gene. The CDR3 DNA is TGCAGCGCCAGCGCGTTGTCCTACAATGAGCAGTTCTTC. Its translation is CSASALSYNEQFF.

V and J are TRBV4-3 and TRBJ2-6; D is unresolved. CDR3 length: 14 amino acids. Per germline, CDR1 LGHNA and CDR2 YSLEER. Trimming cost V 1 base and J 2 bases, with 3 bases left between them. CDR3 nucleotide sequence: TGCGCCAGCAGCCAAGTAACTGGGGCCAACGTCCTGACTTTC. Its translation is CASSQVTGANVLTF.

This clonotype was recorded only once. The chain has TRBV29-1 and TRBJ2-7; D gene ambiguous. The ends were cut back, 3 bases at V and 7 bases at J, with 19 bases in the middle. Germline lookup yields CDR1 SQVTM and CDR2 ANQGSEA. The CDR3 is made up of 14 amino acids. The CDR3 sequence is CSVESRRANNEQYF. The CDR3 DNA reads as TGCAGCGTTGAGAGTCGTCGGGCTAACAATGAGCAGTACTTC.

The genes are TRBV7-2 and TRBJ2-7; D gene unclear. V lost 3 bases to trimming and J lost 2 bases, with 11 bases between them. Germline CDR1 is SGHTA and CDR2 is FQGNSA. This CDR3 contains 14 residues. Here the CDR3 reads CASSLPLTPYEQYF. CDR3 bases: TGTGCCAGCAGCTTGCCCCTTACTCCCTACGAGCAGTACTTC.

As for this clonotype: A junction end diverges from the germline sequence, so it may reflect a read error. The rearrangement links TRBV6-5 to TRBJ1-1; D unresolved. The CDR3 is 15 amino acids. From germline, CDR1 is MNHEY and CDR2 SVGAGI. CDR3 in amino acids: CASSSGSSMNTGAFF. CDR3 bases: TGTGCCAGCAGTTCTGGGAGTTCTATGAACACTGGAGCTTTCTTT.